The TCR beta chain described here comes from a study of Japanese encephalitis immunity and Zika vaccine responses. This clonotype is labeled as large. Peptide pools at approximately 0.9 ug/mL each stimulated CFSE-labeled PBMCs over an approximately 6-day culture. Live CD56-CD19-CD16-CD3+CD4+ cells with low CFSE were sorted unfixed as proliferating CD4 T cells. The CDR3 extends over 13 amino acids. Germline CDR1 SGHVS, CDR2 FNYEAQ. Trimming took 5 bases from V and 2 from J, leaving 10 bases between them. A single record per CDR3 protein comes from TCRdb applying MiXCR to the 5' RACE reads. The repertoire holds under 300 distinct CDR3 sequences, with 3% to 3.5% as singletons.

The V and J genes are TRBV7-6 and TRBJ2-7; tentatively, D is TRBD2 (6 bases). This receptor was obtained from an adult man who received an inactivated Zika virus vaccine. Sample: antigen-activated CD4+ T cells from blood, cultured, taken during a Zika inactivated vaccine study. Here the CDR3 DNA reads TGTGCCAGCAGCCTAGGGGAGGCCTACGAGCAGTACTTC. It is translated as CASSLGEAYEQYF. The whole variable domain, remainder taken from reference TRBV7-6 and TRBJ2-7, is GAGVSQSPRYKVTKRGQDVALRCDPISGHVSLYWYRQALGQGPEFLTYFNYEAQQDKSGLPNDRFSAERPEGSISTLTIQRTEQRDSAMYRCASSLGEAYEQYFGPGTRLTVT.